This is a list of T cell receptor beta chains from one sample in a study of metastatic and nonmetastatic thyroid tumors. TCRdb re-processed the PCR reads through MiXCR. The sample lists over 25,000 clones, more than 12% seen once, with approximately 3.5% in the top ten. The specimen sequenced was blood. These receptors were collected from a female donor with papillary thyroid cancer or a benign thyroid nodule (not recorded which). Some clones in this sample may be carry-over from other donors' samples. The CDR3 runs from the conserved cysteine through the conserved F or W. Fields, in order: J gene, D gene, clone size, V gene, CDR3 protein, CDR3 DNA. The D gene is left open where the match is weak. Only part of the rows carry a size: once, few, many, or a class if the clone is expanded.

j_call: TRBJ2-5
d_call: TRBD1
clone_size: NA
v_call: TRBV5-1
cdr3_aa: CASSLEDNIRGETQYF
cdr3_nt: TGCGCCAGCAGCTTGGAGGACAACATCAGGGGGGAGACCCAGTACTTC

j_call: TRBJ2-1
d_call: TRBD2
clone_size: many
v_call: TRBV5-1
cdr3_aa: CASSRTSVQRGNEQFF
cdr3_nt: TGCGCCAGCAGCCGTACTAGCGTCCAGAGGGGCAATGAGCAGTTCTTC

j_call: TRBJ1-5
d_call: NA
clone_size: many
v_call: TRBV2
cdr3_aa: CASSDIHVNQPQHF
cdr3_nt: TGTGCCAGCAGTGACATCCATGTCAATCAGCCCCAGCATTTT

j_call: TRBJ1-2
d_call: NA
clone_size: medium-sized
v_call: TRBV20-1
cdr3_aa: CSARPTGTNYGYTF
cdr3_nt: TGCAGTGCTAGGCCGACCGGAACTAACTATGGCTACACCTTC

j_call: TRBJ2-3
d_call: NA
clone_size: many
v_call: TRBV4-2
cdr3_aa: CASSQDQATGTLDTQYF
cdr3_nt: TGTGCCAGCAGCCAAGATCAGGCGACAGGGACTTTAGATACGCAGTATTTT

j_call: TRBJ2-7
d_call: NA
clone_size: many
v_call: TRBV6-1
cdr3_aa: CASSEAWGRNEQYF
cdr3_nt: TGTGCCAGCAGTGAAGCGTGGGGGAGGAACGAGCAGTACTTC

j_call: TRBJ2-7
d_call: NA
clone_size: NA
v_call: TRBV28
cdr3_aa: CASGPDLYEQYF
cdr3_nt: TGTGCCAGCGGTCCGGACCTCTACGAGCAGTACTTC

j_call: TRBJ2-7
d_call: TRBD2
clone_size: medium-sized
v_call: TRBV11-3
cdr3_aa: CASSLVPGTSYEQYF
cdr3_nt: TGTGCCAGCAGCTTAGTGCCGGGGACTAGCTACGAGCAGTACTTC

j_call: TRBJ2-7
d_call: NA
clone_size: few
v_call: TRBV3-1
cdr3_aa: CASSRGRAMQYF
cdr3_nt: TGTGCCAGCAGCCGCGGTAGAGCAATGCAGTACTTC

j_call: TRBJ1-1
d_call: NA
clone_size: many
v_call: TRBV5-6
cdr3_aa: CASSRRWGKGNTEAFF
cdr3_nt: TGTGCCAGCAGCCGTAGATGGGGGAAAGGGAACACTGAAGCTTTCTTT

j_call: TRBJ2-1
d_call: NA
clone_size: many
v_call: TRBV7-7
cdr3_aa: CASSLGGSNEQFF
cdr3_nt: TGTGCTAGCAGCTTAGGCGGAAGCAATGAGCAGTTCTTC

j_call: TRBJ1-6
d_call: TRBD1
clone_size: many
v_call: TRBV2
cdr3_aa: CASSARTGGNSPLHF
cdr3_nt: TGTGCCAGCAGTGCCCGGACAGGGGGAAATTCACCCCTCCACTTT

j_call: TRBJ1-2
d_call: TRBD1
clone_size: NA
v_call: TRBV11-2
cdr3_aa: CASSLDTRDRANYGYTF
cdr3_nt: TGTGCCAGCAGCTTAGACACCAGGGACAGGGCTAACTATGGCTACACCTTC

j_call: TRBJ1-3
d_call: NA
clone_size: many
v_call: TRBV5-1
cdr3_aa: CASSGASSGNTIYF
cdr3_nt: TGCGCCAGCAGCGGGGCAAGCTCTGGAAACACCATATATTTT

j_call: TRBJ1-1
d_call: NA
clone_size: NA
v_call: TRBV6-1
cdr3_aa: CASTGKNANTEAFF
cdr3_nt: TGTGCCAGCACTGGGAAGAACGCGAACACTGAAGCTTTCTTT

j_call: TRBJ1-3
d_call: NA
clone_size: many
v_call: TRBV28
cdr3_aa: CASSFRNRAGNTIYF
cdr3_nt: TGTGCCAGCAGCTTTCGAAACAGGGCTGGAAACACCATATATTTT

j_call: TRBJ2-1
d_call: TRBD2
clone_size: once
v_call: TRBV4-1
cdr3_aa: CASSQNSGRGSYNEQFF
cdr3_nt: TGCGCCAGCAGCCAGAATAGCGGGAGAGGCTCCTACAATGAGCAGTTCTTC

j_call: TRBJ1-4
d_call: NA
clone_size: many
v_call: TRBV20-1
cdr3_aa: CSAPEGGAGEKLFF
cdr3_nt: TGCAGTGCACCGGAGGGAGGGGCGGGAGAAAAACTGTTTTTT

j_call: TRBJ2-7
d_call: TRBD2
clone_size: few
v_call: TRBV6-2/TRBV6-3
cdr3_aa: CASSYSGLAGGPSSYGQYF
cdr3_nt: TGCGCCAGCAGTTACTCCGGACTAGCGGGAGGCCCGAGCTCCTACGGGCAGTACTTC

j_call: TRBJ2-7
d_call: NA
clone_size: medium-sized
v_call: TRBV10-3
cdr3_aa: CAISETGQEQYF
cdr3_nt: TGTGCCATCAGTGAGACAGGACAGGAGCAGTACTTC

j_call: TRBJ2-4
d_call: NA
clone_size: many
v_call: TRBV28
cdr3_aa: CASFSGTKNIQYF
cdr3_nt: TGTGCCAGCTTTTCCGGGACCAAAAACATTCAGTACTTC

j_call: TRBJ2-1
d_call: NA
clone_size: NA
v_call: TRBV7-9
cdr3_aa: CASIPTWQFF
cdr3_nt: TGTGCCAGCATCCCGACATGGCAGTTCTTC

j_call: TRBJ1-6
d_call: NA
clone_size: NA
v_call: TRBV6-6
cdr3_aa: CASNYSRGAVYNPPLHF
cdr3_nt: TGTGCCAGCAATTACTCGAGAGGGGCGGTCTATAATCCACCCCTCCACTTT

j_call: TRBJ2-1
d_call: NA
clone_size: many
v_call: TRBV24-1
cdr3_aa: CATSDPTLSRMGNEQFF
cdr3_nt: TGTGCCACCAGTGATCCCACATTAAGCCGGATGGGGAATGAGCAGTTCTTC

j_call: TRBJ1-5
d_call: NA
clone_size: many
v_call: TRBV19
cdr3_aa: CASSVRDTVSNQPQHF
cdr3_nt: TGTGCCAGTAGTGTCCGGGACACTGTTAGCAATCAGCCCCAGCATTTT

j_call: TRBJ1-5
d_call: NA
clone_size: NA
v_call: TRBV6-1
cdr3_aa: CACEPGGGGFSNQPQHF
cdr3_nt: TGTGCCTGCGAACCCGGGGGTGGGGGGTTCAGCAATCAGCCCCAGCATTTT

j_call: TRBJ2-7
d_call: NA
clone_size: many
v_call: TRBV5-1
cdr3_aa: CASSPRGGEQYF
cdr3_nt: TGCGCCAGCAGCCCAAGGGGGGGCGAGCAGTACTTC

j_call: TRBJ2-3
d_call: NA
clone_size: NA
v_call: TRBV4-1
cdr3_aa: CASMMGGRSGAGDTQYF
cdr3_nt: TGCGCCAGCATGATGGGGGGCCGCTCAGGGGCCGGGGATACGCAGTATTTT

j_call: TRBJ1-5
d_call: NA
clone_size: many
v_call: TRBV6-1
cdr3_aa: CASSSAGEYNQPQHF
cdr3_nt: TGTGCCAGCAGTTCCGCAGGGGAGTACAATCAGCCCCAGCATTTT